This TCR beta chain was captured in a study of shared clonotypes between healthy human individuals. Study as a whole: Each donor had three CD4 naive, three CD4 memory, two CD8 naive and one CD8 memory plate.

Here immunoSEQ multiplex PCR was the method, and the copy in TCRdb shows in-frame clones only, minus some. The repertoire holds approximately 87,000 clones, about 65% seen once, with around 52% in the top ten. In the case of this clone: As yet, its antigen is unknown.

Free of recent acute infections or vaccinations, the donors were healthy HIV-negative adults. There were only Caucasian adults among the donors, and all lived in Nashville, Tennessee. The germline V gene has CDR1 SQVTM and CDR2 ANQGSEA. V shed 4 bases and J 1 base; nucleotides not matched to a gene: 12. This CDR3 spans 18 amino acids. Study-wide results and caveats: With few donors, the genetic and exposure-history diversity represented was limited.

The chain employs TRBV29-1 and TRBJ2-3; 12 nucleotides match TRBD2. This sequence originates from a man under 40 in good health. The sequencing input was memory CD8+ T cells sorted from blood. The subset denotes: CD45RO+ cells pooled with CCR7-negative TemRA cells. The CDR3 DNA reads as TGCAGCGTTGGTGGTTCTAGCGGGAGGGATGAGGGCACAGATACGCAGTATTTT. Protein sequence: CSVGGSSGRDEGTDTQYF.